This passage covers 20 T cell receptor beta chains from one sample sequenced in a study of beta chain features in type 1 diabetes. Expressed TCRB transcripts got sequenced, as all isolated RNA was reverse transcribed. Profiling relied on immunoSEQ multiplex PCR, and the TCRdb table lists in-frame clones only, not all of them. The sample contains a few hundred thousand clones, roughly 15% of which appear only once. Specimen: naive CD4+ T cells from blood. The receptors derive from a woman aged 18 to 35 in good health.

The sample holds a few counts of this clone. The rearrangement links TRBV7-9 to TRBJ2-1, with D perhaps matching TRBD2 (6 bases). The CDR3 has 13 amino acids. V lost 4 bases and J lost 8, with 12 bases in between. CDR1 and CDR2 (germline): SEHNR, FQNEAQ (reference sequence). In DNA, the CDR3 is TGTGCCAGCAGCTCCACCTCTAGCGATGAGCAGTTCTTC. Translated, it gives CASSSTSSDEQFF.

The rearrangement links TRBV25-1 to TRBJ2-7; TRBD1 aligns across 10 bases. Germline CDR1 MGHDK, CDR2 SYGVNS. Trimming at V came to 3 bases and at J to 0 bases, leaving 5 bases not matched to a gene. CDR3 length: 16 residues. CDR3 in amino acids: CASSDRDRGVSYEQYF. The CDR3 region has the DNA TGTGCCAGCAGTGACAGGGACAGGGGCGTCTCCTACGAGCAGTACTTC.

There are a few counts of this clone. The chain combines TRBV12-5 with TRBJ2-1, with 7 bases matching TRBD1. Germline V gives CDR1 LGHNT, CDR2 FRNRAP. This CDR3 region has 15 residues. V gave up 2 bases and J gave up 6 bases; unmatched junction bases: 7. The CDR3 DNA sequence: TGTGCTAGTGGTTTGTTAGGCCCAGGGGGCAATGAGCAGTTCTTC. Protein sequence: CASGLLGPGGNEQFF.

This chain connects TRBV7-8 to TRBJ2-3, with D perhaps matching TRBD1 (6 bases). Trimming pared 10 bases from V and 7 bases from J, leaving 12 bases between. Germline V gene lookup returns CDR1 SGHVS and CDR2 FQNEAQ. CDR3 length equals 11 residues. The CDR3 region is CAMGAGNTQYF. The DNA of the CDR3 is TGTGCCATGGGGGCAGGAAATACGCAGTATTTT. Supplemented by reference TRBV7-8 and TRBJ2-3, the full variable domain reads GAGVSQSPRYKVAKRGQDVALRCDPISGHVSLFWYQQALGQGPEFLTYFQNEAQLDKSGLPSDRFFAERPEGSVSTLKIQRTQQEDSAVYLCAMGAGNTQYFGPGTRLTVL.

This clone showed up just a few times. Different DNA sequences within this sample yield the same CDR3. V and J are TRBV11-2 and TRBJ2-3; the D gene is possibly TRBD2 (5 bases). The CDR3 runs to 13 residues. Trimming pared 3 bases from V and 1 base from J, leaving 5 bases between. The V gene's germline CDR1 is SGHAT and CDR2 FQNNGV. The CDR3 region has the DNA TGTGCCAGCAGCTTTAGCGGCACAGATACGCAGTATTTT. Protein sequence: CASSFSGTDTQYF.

This clone has just a few counts. Here the CDR3 DNA reads TGTGCCTGGAGTGTGACTAGCGGGGAGTATTTT. This translates into CAWSVTSGEYF. The chain is built from TRBV30 and TRBJ2-3, with 11 bases matching TRBD2. CDR3 size: 11 residues. The junction had 0 bases not matched to a gene; V was cut back by 0 bases and J by 13 bases. Germline-derived CDR1 and CDR2 are GTSNPN and SVGIG (reference sequence).

This clone has more than one count but fewer than ten. The V gene is TRBV7-9, the J gene TRBJ2-7; 9 nucleotides agree with TRBD1. From germline, CDR1 is SEHNR and CDR2 FQNEAQ (reference sequence). The CDR3 is made up of 13 amino acids. V was pared by 5 bases and J by 5 bases, with 4 bases of the junction left unmatched. In DNA, the CDR3 is TGTGCCAGCAGCAAGGGACAGGGCAACGAGCAGTACTTC. Residues: CASSKGQGNEQYF.

This clone has more than one count but fewer than ten. This chain links TRBV15 with TRBJ2-2; the D gene is possibly TRBD1 (5 bases). Germline V gene lookup returns CDR1 LNHNV and CDR2 YYDKDF (reference sequence). V shed 4 bases and J shed 2 bases, with 17 bases lying between them. The CDR3 loop spans 17 amino acids. The CDR3 is CATSTYRSFPNTGELFF. CDR3 DNA sequence: TGTGCCACCAGCACCTACAGGAGCTTCCCAAACACCGGGGAGCTGTTTTTT.

Written as DNA, the CDR3 is TGTGCCAGCAGCCTCTTCCCCGGGACTAGTATATACAATGAGCAGTTCTTC. Translation gives CASSLFPGTSIYNEQFF. The rearrangement joins TRBV7-3 to TRBJ2-1; the match to TRBD2 covers 8 bases. Germline trimming cut 5 bases from V and 4 bases from J; bases unmatched to any gene: 13. The CDR3 contains 17 residues. The germline V gene has CDR1 SGHTA and CDR2 FQGTGA.

In DNA form, the CDR3 reads TGTGCCAGCAGCGTAGGGACAGGTCTCTCCTACGAGCAGTACTTC. It encodes CASSVGTGLSYEQYF. The V call is TRBV9, the J call TRBJ2-7, with 7 positions matching TRBD1. Germline CDR1 SGDLS, CDR2 YYNGEE. V was pared by 0 bases and J by 0 bases, with 3 bases of the junction left unmatched. The CDR3 loop spans 15 amino acids.

The chain links TRBV5-1 to TRBJ2-3; 8 bases are shared with TRBD1. The length of the CDR3 is 16 residues. V shed 4 bases and J 0 bases; nucleotides not matched to a gene: 7. Germline values: CDR1 SGHRS, CDR2 YFSETQ. As DNA, the CDR3 is TGCGCCAGCAGCATTACCAGGACAGGGAGCACAGATACGCAGTATTTT. This sequence encodes CASSITRTGSTDTQYF.

This clone was detected only a few times. This chain links TRBV28 with TRBJ2-1; D is undetermined. This CDR3 region has 14 residues. Germline V CDR1 and CDR2: MDHEN, SYDVKM. The V gene lost 7 bases and the J gene lost 8 bases, with 18 bases spanning the gap. The CDR3 DNA reads as TGTGCCAGCACCTCTGGGCAGTCAACCCATGAGCAGTTCTTC. It specifies CASTSGQSTHEQFF.

CDR3 sequence: CASSYGGGNYGYTF. The CDR3 DNA follows: TGTGCCAGCAGTTACGGGGGGGGAAACTATGGCTACACCTTC. The chain combines TRBV6-5 with TRBJ1-2; D perhaps matches TRBD1 (5 bases). The CDR3 is made up of 14 amino acids. CDR1 and CDR2 from the germline V gene are MNHEY and SVGAGI. V dropped 2 bases and J dropped 2 bases, with 9 bases sitting between them.

A few counts support this clone. This rearrangement joins TRBV15 to TRBJ2-4; D unresolved. The V and J ends lost 3 bases and 0 bases respectively, with 21 bases between them. The germline V gene encodes CDR1 LNHNV and CDR2 YYDKDF (reference sequence). This CDR3 has 19 amino acids. The CDR3 bases are TGTGCCACCAGCAGCGATTATCGAGGATTTATGATAGCCAAAAACATTCAGTACTTC. Protein product: CATSSDYRGFMIAKNIQYF.

This clone has just a few counts. This chain's CDR3 is CASSPRGVGYEQYF. Here the CDR3 DNA reads TGTGCCAGCTCACCGCGGGGGGTTGGATACGAGCAGTACTTC. This chain links TRBV18 with TRBJ2-7; 8 bases map to TRBD2. The V gene's germline CDR1 is KGHSH and CDR2 LQKENI. The J segment lost 4 bases and the V segment lost 3 bases, leaving 5 bases of the junction unmatched. CDR3 length: 14 residues.

This clone was seen a handful of times. Other DNA sequences in this specimen translate into the identical CDR3. In DNA form, the CDR3 reads TGTGCCAGCAGTCCTCTAGCGGGCCCTTACAATGAGCAGTTCTTC. Translating it yields CASSPLAGPYNEQFF. The rearrangement links TRBV11-2 to TRBJ2-1, with 8 bases fitting TRBD2. Per germline, CDR1 SGHAT and CDR2 FQNNGV. V was pared by 6 bases and J by 4 bases, with 8 bases of the junction left unmatched. This CDR3 is built from 15 residues.

This clone occurred a few times. The genes are TRBV30 and TRBJ1-5; D ambiguous. The V end lost 0 bases, the J end lost 4 bases, and 10 bases lay between the germline ends. The germline gives CDR1 GTSNPN, CDR2 SVGIG (reference sequence). The CDR3 sequence is 14 residues long. Here the CDR3 DNA reads TGTGCCTGGAGTGTATCCGGAGGTAATCAGCCCCAGCATTTT. Its translation is CAWSVSGGNQPQHF.

The chain couples TRBV5-6 to TRBJ1-1; D perhaps matches TRBD1 (5 bases). The CDR3 has 14 amino acids. V was pared by 0 bases and J by 9 bases, with 15 bases between. Germline CDR1 is SGHDT and CDR2 is YYEEEE. The CDR3 reads CASSLEGASWKAFF. CDR3 DNA: TGTGCCAGCAGCTTGGAAGGGGCTAGTTGGAAAGCTTTCTTT.

The V and J genes are TRBV30 and TRBJ2-1; 9 bases match TRBD2. J was trimmed by 4 bases and V by 4 bases; bases with no gene match: 2. The CDR3 loop spans 13 amino acids. Germline values: CDR1 GTSNPN, CDR2 SVGIG (reference sequence). The CDR3 DNA reads TGTGCCTGGAAGGCGGGAGGGTACAATGAGCAGTTCTTC. This sequence encodes CAWKAGGYNEQFF. The whole variable domain, remainder taken from reference TRBV30 and TRBJ2-1, is SQTIHQWPATLVQPVGSPLSLECTVEGTSNPNLYWYRQAAGRGLQLLFYSVGIGQISSEVPQNLSASRPQDRQFILSSKKLLLSDSGFYLCAWKAGGYNEQFFGPGTRLTVL.

The J gene is TRBJ2-1, the V gene TRBV27, with 9 bases identical to TRBD1. This CDR3 region has 15 residues. Germline assignment: CDR1 MNHEY and CDR2 SMNVEV (reference sequence). Germline trimming cut 6 bases from V and 11 bases from J; bases unmatched to any gene: 14. The CDR3 DNA is TGTGCCAGCAGGCGGACAGGGGTCGTGGGGGGGAAGCAGTTCTTC. Translation gives CASRRTGVVGGKQFF.